Sequencing of this T cell receptor (beta chain) was carried out in a study of Tregs in tolerant kidney transplant recipients. Whole-study results and caveats: The most relevant donor-specific Treg TCRbeta repertoire apparently came from expansion with activated donor B cells.

Concerning this clone: Antigen specificity is unknown.

V lost 7 bases, J lost 0 bases, and 10 bases lay in between. CDR3 length: 13 residues. Germline lookup yields CDR1 WSHSY and CDR2 SAAADI. Only in-frame clones appear in the TCRdb table, and some are missing; sequencing was by immunoSEQ multiplex PCR. Here the sample spans about 240,000 clones, approximately 83% being singletons. The clonotype was recovered from a human donor in good health. The material sequenced was CD4+ T cells from blood. This chain connects TRBV10-2 to TRBJ2-7, with D perhaps matching TRBD2 (6 bases). The CDR3 protein is CASTSEVSYEQYF. The CDR3 nucleotides read TGCGCCAGCACTAGCGAGGTCTCCTACGAGCAGTACTTC.